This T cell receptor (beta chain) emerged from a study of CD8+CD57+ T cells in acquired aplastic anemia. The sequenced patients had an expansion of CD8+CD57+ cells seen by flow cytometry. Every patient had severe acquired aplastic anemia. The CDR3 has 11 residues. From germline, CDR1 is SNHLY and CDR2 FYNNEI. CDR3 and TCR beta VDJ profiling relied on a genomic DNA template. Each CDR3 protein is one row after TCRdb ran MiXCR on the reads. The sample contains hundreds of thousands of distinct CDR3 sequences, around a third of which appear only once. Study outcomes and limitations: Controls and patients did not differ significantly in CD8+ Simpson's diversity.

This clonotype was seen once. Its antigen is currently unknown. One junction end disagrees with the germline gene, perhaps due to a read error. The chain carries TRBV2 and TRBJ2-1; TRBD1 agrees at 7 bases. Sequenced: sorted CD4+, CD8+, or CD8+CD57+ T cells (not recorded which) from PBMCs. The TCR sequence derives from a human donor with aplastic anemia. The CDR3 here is CASSADRERSF. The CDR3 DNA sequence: TGTGCCAGCAGTGCCGACAGGGAAAGGTCCTTC. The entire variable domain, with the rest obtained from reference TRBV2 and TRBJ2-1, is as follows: EPEVTQTPSHQVTQMGQEVILRCVPISNHLYFYWYRQILGQKVEFLVSFYNNEISEKSEIFDDQFSVERPDGSNFTLKIRSTKLEDSAMYFCASSADRERSFGPGTRLTVL.